This T cell receptor beta chain was found in a study of shared clonotypes between healthy human individuals. The study, taken as a whole, reports: Generation probabilities were higher for clonotypes shared across all four sorted-subset donors than for unshared ones.

This clone is a singleton in its sample. Its antigen is unidentified. The germline gives CDR1 MGHRA, CDR2 YSYEKL. The CDR3 is 15 residues long. V trimming: 4 bases; J trimming: 7 bases; junction bases outside the gene matches: 8. Sequencing was performed with immunoSEQ multiplex PCR; in TCRdb, only in-frame clones are kept and a portion is missing. The table lists fewer than 3 million clones, 92% of them singletons. This TCR derives from a man aged 18 to 30 in good health. Some clones in this sample may be carry-over from other donors' samples. The rearrangement uses TRBV4-1 and TRBJ1-4, with 8 positions matching TRBD1. The sequenced sample consisted of naive CD4+ T cells from PBMCs. Subset here: CD45RA+ positively selected. CDR3 in DNA: TGCGCCAGCAGCCCGAAGACAGGGGCGGGTGAAAAACTGTTTTTT. Translated, it gives CASSPKTGAGEKLFF.